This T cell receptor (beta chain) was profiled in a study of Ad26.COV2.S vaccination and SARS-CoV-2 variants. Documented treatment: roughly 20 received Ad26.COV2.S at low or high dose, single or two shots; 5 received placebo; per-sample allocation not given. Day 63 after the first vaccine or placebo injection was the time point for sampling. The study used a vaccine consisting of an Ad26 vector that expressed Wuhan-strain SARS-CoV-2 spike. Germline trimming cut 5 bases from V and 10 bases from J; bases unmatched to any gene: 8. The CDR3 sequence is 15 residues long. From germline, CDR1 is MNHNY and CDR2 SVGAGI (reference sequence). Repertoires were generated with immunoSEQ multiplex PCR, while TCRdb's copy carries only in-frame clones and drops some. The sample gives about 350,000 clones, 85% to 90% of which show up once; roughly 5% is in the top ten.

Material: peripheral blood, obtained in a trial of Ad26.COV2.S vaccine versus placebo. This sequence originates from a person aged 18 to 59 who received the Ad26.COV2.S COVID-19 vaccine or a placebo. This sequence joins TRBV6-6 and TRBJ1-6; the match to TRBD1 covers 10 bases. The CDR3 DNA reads TGTGCCAGCAGTGGCAGGGACAGGGGACAATCACCCCTCCACTTT. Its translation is CASSGRDRGQSPLHF.